Each of the 17 T cell receptor beta chains below was sequenced from the same sample in a study of CD8+CD57+ T cells in acquired aplastic anemia. Template material for TCR beta VDJ and CDR3 profiling consisted of genomic DNA. MiXCR was run by TCRdb on the reads, yielding one entry per CDR3 protein. The data hold under 250,000 distinct CDR3 sequences, with 47% observed a single time. It was patients with CD8+CD57+ cell expansion by flow cytometry who were chosen for sequencing. Sequences were obtained from sorted CD4+, CD8+, or CD8+CD57+ T cells (not recorded which) from PBMCs. The receptors stem from a human donor with aplastic anemia.

V and J are TRBV7-2 and TRBJ2-7; possible D gene TRBD2, 5 bases. CDR3 length: 14 residues. V was trimmed by 1 base and J by 4 bases, leaving 11 bases between them. The germline V gene encodes CDR1 SGHTA and CDR2 FQGNSA. The CDR3: CASSLDSPGYEQYF. CDR3 DNA: TGTGCCAGCAGCTTAGACAGTCCGGGGTACGAGCAGTACTTC.

This clonotype has more than one count but fewer than ten. A much larger clone lies a single base off, so this may be a read error. The chain joins TRBV7-2 to TRBJ2-1; D uncertain. Germline V gives CDR1 SGHTA, CDR2 FQGNSA. Trimming stripped 2 bases from V and 4 bases from J, with 12 bases between. The CDR3 contains 15 residues. The DNA for the CDR3 is TGTGCCAGCAGCTTAAAAGACTGGATGTACAATGAGCAGTTCTTC. Its translation: CASSLKDWMYNEQFF. The whole variable domain, filled in from reference TRBV7-2 and TRBJ2-1, reads GAGVSQSPSNKVTEKGKDVELRCDPISGHTALYWYRQSLGQGLEFLIYFQGNSAPDKSGLPSDRFSAERTGGSVSTLTIQRTQQEDSAVYLCASSLKDWMYNEQFFGPGTRLTVL.

Comment on this clonotype: It may be a read error: a sequence one base away is much more abundant. The chain uses TRBV5-4 and TRBJ2-7; 10 bases are shared with TRBD2. CDR1 and CDR2 (germline): SGHNT, YYREEE (reference sequence). The CDR3 has 20 residues. DNA of the CDR3: TGTGCCAGCAGCTTGGACGACTCGCCAGCGGGAGGGCCCGTATCCTACGCGCAGTACTTC. It specifies CASSLDDSPAGGPVSYAQYF.

The genes are TRBV21-1 and TRBJ2-3; TRBD2, the table's D call, was not compared with the DNA. TRBV21-1 is a pseudogene locus. The CDR3 sequence is 22 residues long. CDR3 in amino acids: CASSPSGGGRGLAEPSTDTQYF. The CDR3 DNA sequence: TGTGCCAGCAGCCCAAGCGGGGGGGGCAGAGGACTAGCGGAGCCCAGCACAGATACGCAGTATTTT.

This clonotype was seen many times. The DNA for the CDR3 is TGTGCCAGCAGCAATCTCGGGGGTGGGGAGCTGTTTTTT. This gives the protein CASSNLGGGELFF. This chain connects TRBV7-3 to TRBJ2-2; D is perhaps TRBD2 (6 bases). CDR3 size: 13 residues. The V and J ends lost 5 bases and 8 bases respectively, with 12 bases between them. CDR1 SGHTA and CDR2 FQGTGA come from the germline V gene.

The chain's CDR3 is CASGDKGGGRETQYF. The DNA of the CDR3 is TGTGCCAGCGGCGACAAAGGCGGGGGGCGGGAGACCCAGTACTTC. V and J are TRBV2 and TRBJ2-5; 8 bases line up with TRBD2. Germline CDR1 and CDR2: SNHLY and FYNNEI. V was clipped by 8 bases and J by 5 bases; unmatched bases: 13. The CDR3 is made up of 15 amino acids.

The sample holds many counts of this clonotype. The CDR3 DNA sequence: TGTGCCAGCAGCTTAGGGGGGGCAGTGCGACTGTTTTTT. Protein sequence: CASSLGGAVRLFF. V and J are TRBV7-6 and TRBJ1-4; a possible D gene is TRBD1 (6 bases). V gave up 1 base and J gave up 13 bases, with 13 bases separating them. Germline V gene sequence: CDR1 SGHVS, CDR2 FNYEAQ. This CDR3 region has 13 residues. Combining the CDR3 with reference TRBV7-6 and TRBJ1-4 gives the whole variable domain GAGVSQSPRYKVTKRGQDVALRCDPISGHVSLYWYRQALGQGPEFLTYFNYEAQQDKSGLPNDRFSAERPEGSISTLTIQRTEQRDSAMYRCASSLGGAVRLFFGSGTQLSVL.

A note on this clonotype: This is likely a read error, given that the CDR3 carries no conserved phenylalanine or tryptophan at its end. The chain couples TRBV4-3 to TRBJ2-1, with 11 positions matching TRBD2. After removal of 5 bases from V and 6 bases from J, the junction contained 3 bases not matched to a gene. Germline V gene data show CDR1 as LGHNA and CDR2 as YSLEER. The CDR3 has 14 amino acids. CDR3 bases: TGCGCCAGCAGCGGACTAGCGGGCTTCAATGAGCAGTTCTCC. Translated, it gives CASSGLAGFNEQFS.

Written as DNA, the CDR3 is TGCGCCAGCAGTGATGGGGACTCGGACGAGCAGTACTTC. Encoded protein: CASSDGDSDEQYF. The chain couples TRBV10-2 to TRBJ2-7; D is perhaps TRBD2 (6 bases). CDR3 length: 13 residues. Trimming shortened V by 3 bases and J by 5 bases, and 11 bases separated the two germline ends. Germline V gene lookup returns CDR1 WSHSY and CDR2 SAAADI.

The chain joins TRBV30 to TRBJ1-1; possibly TRBD1 for D (5 bases). The CDR3 is 16 residues long. Germline lookup yields CDR1 GTSNPN and CDR2 SVGIG (reference sequence). The ends were cut back, 3 bases at V and 0 bases at J, with 17 bases in the middle. The CDR3 DNA follows: TGTGCCTGGAGCTACGACAGAGCATTCCTGAACACTGAAGCTTTCTTT. Its protein is CAWSYDRAFLNTEAFF. The whole variable domain, remainder taken from reference TRBV30 and TRBJ1-1, is SQTIHQWPATLVQPVGSPLSLECTVEGTSNPNLYWYRQAAGRGLQLLFYSVGIGQISSEVPQNLSASRPQDRQFILSSKKLLLSDSGFYLCAWSYDRAFLNTEAFFGQGTRLTVV.

The J gene is TRBJ1-1, the V gene TRBV7-2, with 7 nucleotides matching TRBD1. CDR1 SGHTA and CDR2 FQGNSA come from the germline V gene. Trimming at V came to 1 base and at J to 4 bases, leaving 12 bases not matched to a gene. The CDR3 length is 17 residues. CDR3 residues: CASSLGRGPGSGTEAFF. The CDR3 region has the DNA TGTGCCAGCAGCTTAGGGAGGGGGCCCGGTAGCGGCACTGAAGCTTTCTTT.

About this clonotype itself: A much larger clonotype is one base distant, so this may be a read error. The chain links TRBV6-1 to TRBJ1-5, with a possible D match to TRBD1 (5 bases). The CDR3 length is 15 residues. Germline V gives CDR1 MNHNS, CDR2 SASEGT. In DNA, the CDR3 is TGTGCCAGCAGTGGGACACCCAGTAGCAATCGGCCCCAGCATTTT. This gives the protein CASSGTPSSNRPQHF.

The sample holds many counts of this clonotype. The chain joins TRBV20-1 to TRBJ2-1; D tentatively reads TRBD1 or TRBD2 (5 bases each). Between the trimmed V and J ends, which lost 1 base and 2 bases, there was a span of 12 bases. The germline CDR1 and CDR2 sequences are DFQATT and SNEGSKA (reference sequence). CDR3 size: 15 residues. The CDR3 sequence: CSARGGKEAYNEQFF. The CDR3 coding sequence is TGCAGTGCTAGAGGGGGGAAGGAAGCCTACAATGAGCAGTTCTTC.

This clonotype turned up a few times. A much larger clone sits a single nucleotide away, making a read error possible. The conserved final phenylalanine or tryptophan is absent from the CDR3, which likely points to a read error. The rearrangement links TRBV9 to TRBJ2-1, with 11 bases matching TRBD2. J lost 4 bases, V lost 0 bases, and 3 bases had no gene match. The CDR3 totals 16 residues. CDR1 and CDR2 from the germline V gene are SGDLS and YYNGEE. The CDR3 region has the DNA TGTGCCAGCAGCGTAGTCACTAGCGGGAGTTACAATGAGCAGTTCCTC. It specifies CASSVVTSGSYNEQFL.

A word on this clonotype: A read error may explain this, as a much larger clone is one base away. V is TRBV12-3 or TRBV12-4 and J is TRBJ2-5; 8 bases are a match to TRBD2. The CDR3 is 15 amino acids. The CDR3 nucleotides read TGTGCCAGCATACGACGGGGGGGCCGTCGAGAGACCCTGTACTTC. This gives the protein CASIRRGGRRETLYF.

The table lists this clonotype with many counts. The chain links TRBV5-1 to TRBJ2-7; weak D call: TRBD1 (6 bases). Trimming removed 4 bases at V and 5 bases at J, with 16 bases between. The CDR3 runs to 14 residues. CDR1 and CDR2 (germline): SGHRS, YFSETQ. As DNA, the CDR3 is TGCGCCAGCAGCCAAAGTACAGGGCTCCACGAGCAGTACTTC. Its protein is CASSQSTGLHEQYF.

V gene TRBV19 combines with J gene TRBJ1-5; D gene ambiguous. Deletions cut 8 bases from V and 4 bases from J, with 9 bases between. The CDR3 consists of 12 residues. Germline CDR1 LNHDA, CDR2 SQIVND (reference sequence). This chain's CDR3 is CASVSGNQPQHF. In nucleotides, the CDR3 is TGTGCCAGTGTCTCGGGAAATCAGCCCCAGCATTTT.